A single sample is the source of the 21 T cell receptor beta chains below, sequenced in a study of early T cells in non-severe SARS-CoV-2 infection. TCRdb redid the calling of the 5' RACE reads with MiXCR, one entry per CDR3 protein. There are 30,000 to 40,000 distinct CDR3 sequences in the sample; approximately 7.1% occur only once, and 13% lies in the top ten. The specimen comprised whole blood, sampled at baseline. These receptors were collected from an adult who was a healthcare worker with PCR-confirmed SARS-CoV-2 infection or an uninfected control (not recorded which).

The chain combines TRBV12-3 or TRBV12-4 with TRBJ2-5, with 7 bases fitting TRBD1. The CDR3 has 15 amino acids. V shed 5 bases and J 7 bases; nucleotides not matched to a gene: 13. CDR3 coding DNA: TGTGCCAGCAGTCCGAGAGGGGGCGCAGGTGGGACCCAGTACTTC. Translated: CASSPRGGAGGTQYF.

This chain uses TRBV10-3 with TRBJ2-7; 7 bases align to TRBD2. Trimming at V came to 8 bases and at J to 4 bases, leaving 8 bases not matched to a gene. Germline lookup yields CDR1 ENHRY and CDR2 SYGVKD. The CDR3 loop spans 13 amino acids. The CDR3 nucleotides read TGTGCCATCGGGAGACTAGCAGGTTACGAGCAGTACTTC. It specifies CAIGRLAGYEQYF.

This clonotype was seen ten or more times. This chain uses TRBV20-1 with TRBJ1-2, with TRBD1 identical over 8 bases. The CDR3 sequence is 15 residues long. The germline CDR1 and CDR2 sequences are DFQATT and SNEGSKA (reference sequence). After removal of 2 bases from V and 3 bases from J, the junction contained 8 bases not matched to a gene. The CDR3 here is CSARPRTGFHYGYTF. In nucleotides, the CDR3 is TGCAGTGCTAGACCTAGGACAGGGTTCCACTATGGCTACACCTTC.

This chain connects TRBV29-1 to TRBJ2-1; 7 bases line up with TRBD1. Germline-derived CDR1 and CDR2 are SQVTM and ANQGSEA. There are 15 residues in the CDR3. V shed 7 bases and J 3 bases; nucleotides not matched to a gene: 12. The CDR3 nucleotides are TGCAGCGCCCTAACCGGGACAGACCTCTACAATGAGCAGTTCTTC. Protein sequence: CSALTGTDLYNEQFF.

This clonotype was counted between two and nine times. The V gene is TRBV20-1, the J gene TRBJ2-3, with 9 bases matching TRBD2. Germline V lookup: CDR1 DFQATT, CDR2 SNEGSKA (reference sequence). The CDR3 extends over 16 amino acids. The V gene end was trimmed by 3 bases and the J gene end by 1 base; junction bases not matched to a gene: 8. This CDR3 reads CSARAIAGVGTDTQYF. CDR3 nucleotide sequence: TGCAGTGCTAGGGCCATAGCGGGAGTTGGCACAGATACGCAGTATTTT.

The rearrangement links TRBV28 to TRBJ2-7; TRBD2 aligns across 12 bases. CDR3 size: 16 residues. Losses at the gene ends were 5 bases for V and 7 bases for J; bases not matched to a gene: 12. The germline V gene has CDR1 MDHEN and CDR2 SYDVKM. This CDR3 is CASSPQMTSGSWEQYF. In DNA form, the CDR3 reads TGTGCCAGCAGTCCCCAAATGACTAGCGGGAGCTGGGAGCAGTACTTC.

This chain links TRBV6-4 with TRBJ1-2, with 9 bases fitting TRBD1. Germline CDR1 is MRHNA and CDR2 is SNTAGT. V lost 2 bases and J lost 9; bases outside the gene matches: 4. The CDR3 covers 13 residues. The DNA of the CDR3 is TGTGCCAGCAGTGACGGGACAGGGCTCAGCTACACCTTC. Translation: CASSDGTGLSYTF.

This clonotype showed up many times. The genes are TRBV29-1 and TRBJ1-2; no reliable D call. Trimming removed 1 base from V and 6 bases from J, with 12 bases in between. This CDR3 region has 13 residues. CDR1 is SQVTM, CDR2 ANQGSEA, per germline. CDR3 nucleotide sequence: TGCAGCGTTGAAGTTCAAGGGTCGGATGGCTACACCTTC. Translated, it gives CSVEVQGSDGYTF. Using reference TRBV29-1 and TRBJ1-2 for the parts outside the CDR3, the full variable domain is SAVISQKPSRDICQRGTSLTIQCQVDSQVTMMFWYRQQPGQSLTLIATANQGSEATYESGFVIDKFPISRPNLTFSTLTVSNMSPEDSSIYLCSVEVQGSDGYTFGSGTRLTVV.

A few counts support this clonotype. V and J are TRBV29-1 and TRBJ2-7, with a possible D match to TRBD1 (5 bases). Germline V CDR1 and CDR2: SQVTM, ANQGSEA. The CDR3 sequence is 12 residues long. V gave up 4 bases and J gave up 3 bases, with 10 bases separating them. The CDR3, as DNA: TGCAGCGTTGTAGGGGCAGGCTACGAGCAGTACTTC. Residues: CSVVGAGYEQYF.

At least ten counts were recorded for this clonotype. The chain joins TRBV20-1 to TRBJ1-4; D call uncertain. The V end was cut by 5 bases, the J end by 0 bases, with 13 bases between. The CDR3 spans 15 residues. The V gene's germline CDR1 is DFQATT and CDR2 SNEGSKA (reference sequence). CDR3 DNA sequence: TGCAGTGCTTCCCCGGCCGGTGCAACTAATGAAAAACTGTTTTTT. This gives the protein CSASPAGATNEKLFF.

V gene TRBV5-4 combines with J gene TRBJ1-5, with TRBD1 identical over 9 bases. This CDR3 is built from 13 residues. The germline V gene encodes CDR1 SGHNT and CDR2 YYREEE (reference sequence). The J segment lost 1 base and the V segment lost 9 bases, leaving 2 bases of the junction unmatched. The CDR3 region is CATGTGSNQPQHF. The CDR3 DNA reads as TGTGCCACCGGGACAGGGAGCAATCAGCCCCAGCATTTT.

The chain links TRBV9 to TRBJ2-3; 12 bases agree with TRBD2. J lost 0 bases, V lost 2 bases, and 1 base had no gene match. This CDR3 spans 16 amino acids. Germline V gene lookup returns CDR1 SGDLS and CDR2 YYNGEE. CDR3 amino acids: CASSVLAGGSTDTQYF. In DNA, the CDR3 is TGTGCCAGCAGCGTTCTAGCGGGAGGGAGCACAGATACGCAGTATTTT.

This clonotype was observed at least ten times. The chain recombines TRBV28 with TRBJ2-5, with 12 bases identical to TRBD2. Germline trimming cut 7 bases from V and 5 bases from J; bases unmatched to any gene: 5. The CDR3 extends over 14 amino acids. Per germline, CDR1 MDHEN and CDR2 SYDVKM. This CDR3 reads CASKTSGSGETQYF. The CDR3 DNA reads as TGTGCCAGCAAGACTAGCGGGAGCGGGGAGACCCAGTACTTC.

By sample fraction, this clonotype is medium-sized. The rearrangement links TRBV5-1 to TRBJ2-2; D is perhaps TRBD1 (6 bases). Between the trimmed V and J ends, which lost 1 base and 3 bases, there was a span of 10 bases. The CDR3 length is 15 residues. Germline assignment: CDR1 SGHRS and CDR2 YFSETQ. CDR3 residues: CASSLRTVDTGELFF. The CDR3 nucleotides read TGCGCCAGCAGCTTGCGGACAGTAGACACCGGGGAGCTGTTTTTT.

The genes are TRBV6-6 and TRBJ2-3, with 7 bases lining up with TRBD2. Germline lookup yields CDR1 MNHNY and CDR2 SVGAGI (reference sequence). The CDR3 totals 15 residues. With V trimmed by 2 bases and J by 2 bases, 4 bases remained unmatched. The CDR3 region has the DNA TGTGCCAGCAGTTACCGGAGACTAGCCACAGATACGCAGTATTTT. This gives the protein CASSYRRLATDTQYF.

This clonotype showed up many times. The CDR3 protein is CAISVGGSTDTQYF. The CDR3 region has the DNA TGTGCCATCAGTGTAGGCGGGAGCACAGATACGCAGTATTTT. The V call is TRBV10-3, the J call TRBJ2-3; D may be TRBD2 (5 bases). The V end was cut by 4 bases, the J end by 0 bases, with 8 bases between. This CDR3 spans 14 amino acids. The germline V gene has CDR1 ENHRY and CDR2 SYGVKD.

This clonotype was seen ten or more times. V gene TRBV9 combines with J gene TRBJ2-3; 7 bases match TRBD2. CDR1 is SGDLS and CDR2 is YYNGEE in the germline V gene. The CDR3 runs to 15 residues. V shed 1 base and J 2 bases; nucleotides not matched to a gene: 4. The chain's CDR3 is CASSVSTSSTDTQYF. The CDR3 DNA reads TGTGCCAGCAGCGTATCGACTAGCTCCACAGATACGCAGTATTTT.

This clonotype has ten or more counts. This sequence joins TRBV20-1 and TRBJ1-5, with 7 bases matching TRBD1. Germline V CDR1 and CDR2: DFQATT, SNEGSKA (reference sequence). Germline trimming cut 4 bases from V and 3 bases from J; bases unmatched to any gene: 12. The CDR3 has 16 amino acids. In nucleotides, the CDR3 is TGCAGTGCTACCGGGGGGACAGACTATAACAATCAGCCCCAGCATTTT. Translating gives CSATGGTDYNNQPQHF.

The sample holds a few counts of this clonotype. The rearrangement uses TRBV7-9 and TRBJ2-3; perhaps D is TRBD1 or TRBD2 (5 bases each). Trimming shortened V by 6 bases and J by 5 bases, and 12 bases separated the two germline ends. The germline V gene has CDR1 SEHNR and CDR2 FQNEAQ (reference sequence). The CDR3 is made up of 13 amino acids. As DNA, the CDR3 is TGTGCCAGCAGAACGGGACCAAGAGATACGCAGTATTTT. As protein: CASRTGPRDTQYF.

This clonotype occurred a few times. The chain links TRBV5-1 to TRBJ2-2; no reliable D call. This CDR3 region has 14 residues. V lost 0 bases to trimming and J lost 0 bases, with 3 bases between them. CDR1 and CDR2 from the germline V gene are SGHRS and YFSETQ. Here the CDR3 reads CASSLESNTGELFF. The CDR3 DNA is TGCGCCAGCAGCTTGGAATCGAACACCGGGGAGCTGTTTTTT.

The gene calls are TRBV4-3 and TRBJ2-7, with 8 bases identical to TRBD1. After removal of 0 bases from V and 2 bases from J, the junction contained 12 bases not matched to a gene. Per the germline V gene, CDR1 is LGHNA and CDR2 is YSLEER. This CDR3 contains 18 residues. In DNA form, the CDR3 reads TGCGCCAGCAGCCAAGATGGGTGGTGGACAGGGAGGCCCTACGAGCAGTACTTC. It translates to CASSQDGWWTGRPYEQYF.